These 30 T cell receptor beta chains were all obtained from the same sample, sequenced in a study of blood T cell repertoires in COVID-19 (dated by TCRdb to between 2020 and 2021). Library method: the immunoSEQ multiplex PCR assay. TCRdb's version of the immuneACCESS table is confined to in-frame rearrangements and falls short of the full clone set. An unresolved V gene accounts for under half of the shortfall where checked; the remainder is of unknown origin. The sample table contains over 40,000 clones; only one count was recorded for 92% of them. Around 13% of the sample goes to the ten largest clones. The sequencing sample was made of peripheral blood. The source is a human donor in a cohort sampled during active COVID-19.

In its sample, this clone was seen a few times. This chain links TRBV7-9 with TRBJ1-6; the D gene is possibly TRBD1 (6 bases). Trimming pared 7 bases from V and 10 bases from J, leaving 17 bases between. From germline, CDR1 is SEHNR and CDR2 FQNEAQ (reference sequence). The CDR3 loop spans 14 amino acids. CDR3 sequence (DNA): TGTGCCAGCACGGATGCAGGGGCTGGATCACCCCTCCACTTT. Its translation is CASTDAGAGSPLHF.

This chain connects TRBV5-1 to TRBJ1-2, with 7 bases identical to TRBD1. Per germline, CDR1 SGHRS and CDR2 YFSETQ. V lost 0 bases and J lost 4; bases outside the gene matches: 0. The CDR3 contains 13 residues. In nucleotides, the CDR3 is TGCGCCAGCAGCTTGGACAGGGGCTATGGCTACACCTTC. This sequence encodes CASSLDRGYGYTF.

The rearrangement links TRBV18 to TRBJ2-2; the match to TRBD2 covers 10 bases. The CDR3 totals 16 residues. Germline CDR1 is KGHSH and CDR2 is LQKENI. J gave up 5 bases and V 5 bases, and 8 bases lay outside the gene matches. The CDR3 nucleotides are TGTGCCAGCTCATCCTTAGCGGGGGGCCTGACCGGGGAGCTGTTTTTT. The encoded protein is CASSSLAGGLTGELFF.

The CDR3 protein is CASSTEGGTEAFF. In DNA, the CDR3 is TGTGCCAGCAGCACCGAGGGAGGCACTGAAGCTTTCTTT. The chain carries TRBV7-9 and TRBJ1-1; no firm D call. This CDR3 has 13 residues. Germline-derived CDR1 and CDR2 are SEHNR and FQNEAQ (reference sequence). The V end was cut by 5 bases, the J end by 4 bases, with 11 bases between.

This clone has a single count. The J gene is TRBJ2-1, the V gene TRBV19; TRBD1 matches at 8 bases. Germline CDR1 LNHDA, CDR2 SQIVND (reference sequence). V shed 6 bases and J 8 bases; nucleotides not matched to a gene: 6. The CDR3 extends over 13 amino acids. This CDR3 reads CASRRTGIHEQFF. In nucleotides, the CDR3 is TGTGCCAGTAGGAGGACAGGGATCCATGAGCAGTTCTTC. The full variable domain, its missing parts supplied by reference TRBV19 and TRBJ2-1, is DGGITQSPKYLFRKEGQNVTLSCEQNLNHDAMYWYRQDPGQGLRLIYYSQIVNDFQKGDIAEGYSVSREKKESFPLTVTSAQKNPTAFYLCASRRTGIHEQFFGPGTRLTVL.

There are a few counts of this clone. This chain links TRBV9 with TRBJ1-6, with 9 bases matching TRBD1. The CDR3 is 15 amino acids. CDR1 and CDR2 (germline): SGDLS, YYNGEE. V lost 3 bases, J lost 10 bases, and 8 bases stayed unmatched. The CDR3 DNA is TGTGCCAGCAGCGCAGGAACAGGGGGCGAATCACCCCTCCACTTT. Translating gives CASSAGTGGESPLHF. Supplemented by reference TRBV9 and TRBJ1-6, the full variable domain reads DSGVTQTPKHLITATGQRVTLRCSPRSGDLSVYWYQQSLDQGLQFLIQYYNGEERAKGNILERFSAQQFPDLHSELNLSSLELGDSALYFCASSAGTGGESPLHFGNGTRLTVT.

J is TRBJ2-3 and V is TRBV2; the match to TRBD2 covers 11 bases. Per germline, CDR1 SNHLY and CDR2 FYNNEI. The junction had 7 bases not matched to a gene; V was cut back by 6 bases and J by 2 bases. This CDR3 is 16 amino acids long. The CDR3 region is CASRSLAGGDTDTQYF. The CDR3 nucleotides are TGTGCCAGCAGATCGTTAGCGGGGGGGGACACAGATACGCAGTATTTT.

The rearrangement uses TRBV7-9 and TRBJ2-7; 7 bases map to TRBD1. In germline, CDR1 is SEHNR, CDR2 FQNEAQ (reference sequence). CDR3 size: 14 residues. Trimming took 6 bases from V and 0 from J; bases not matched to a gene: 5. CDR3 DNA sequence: TGTGCCAGCAGTTCAGGGGACAGCTCCTACGAGCAGTACTTC. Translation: CASSSGDSSYEQYF.

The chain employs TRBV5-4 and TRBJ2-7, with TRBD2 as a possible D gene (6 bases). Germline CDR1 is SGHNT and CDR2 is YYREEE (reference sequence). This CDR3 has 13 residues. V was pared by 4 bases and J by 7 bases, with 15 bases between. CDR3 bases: TGTGCCAGCAGCCGTGGGCGGGAATGGGAGCAGTACTTC. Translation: CASSRGREWEQYF.

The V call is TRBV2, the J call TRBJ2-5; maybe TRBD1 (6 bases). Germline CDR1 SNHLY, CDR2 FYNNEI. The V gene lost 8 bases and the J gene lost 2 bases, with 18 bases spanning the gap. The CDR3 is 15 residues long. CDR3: CASGTVGGFQETQYF. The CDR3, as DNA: TGTGCCAGCGGGACGGTAGGGGGTTTTCAAGAGACCCAGTACTTC.

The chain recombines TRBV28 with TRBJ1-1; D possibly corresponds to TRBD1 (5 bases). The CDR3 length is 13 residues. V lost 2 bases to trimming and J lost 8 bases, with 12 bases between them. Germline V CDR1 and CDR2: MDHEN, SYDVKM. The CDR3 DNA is TGTGCCAGCAGTTTACCCCAGGGCAGGGAAGCTTTCTTT. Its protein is CASSLPQGREAFF. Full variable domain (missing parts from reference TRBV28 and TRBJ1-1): DVKVTQSSRYLVKRTGEKVFLECVQDMDHENMFWYRQDPGLGLRLIYFSYDVKMKEKGDIPEGYSVSREKKERFSLILESASTNQTSMYLCASSLPQGREAFFGQGTRLTVV.

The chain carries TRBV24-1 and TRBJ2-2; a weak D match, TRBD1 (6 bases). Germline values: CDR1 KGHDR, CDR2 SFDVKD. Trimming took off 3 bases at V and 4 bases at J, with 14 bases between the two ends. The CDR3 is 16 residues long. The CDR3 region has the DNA TGTGCCACCAGTGATGCCGGGACACGGGTCACCGGGGAGCTGTTTTTT. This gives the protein CATSDAGTRVTGELFF.

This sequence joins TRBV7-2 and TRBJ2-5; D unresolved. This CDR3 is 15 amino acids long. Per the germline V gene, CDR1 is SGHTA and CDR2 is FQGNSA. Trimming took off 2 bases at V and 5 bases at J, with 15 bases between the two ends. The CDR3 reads CASSLQSRLRETQYF. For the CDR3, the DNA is TGTGCCAGCAGCTTACAATCGCGGCTGAGGGAGACCCAGTACTTC. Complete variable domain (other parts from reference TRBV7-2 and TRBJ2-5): GAGVSQSPSNKVTEKGKDVELRCDPISGHTALYWYRQSLGQGLEFLIYFQGNSAPDKSGLPSDRFSAERTGGSVSTLTIQRTQQEDSAVYLCASSLQSRLRETQYFGPGTRLLVL.

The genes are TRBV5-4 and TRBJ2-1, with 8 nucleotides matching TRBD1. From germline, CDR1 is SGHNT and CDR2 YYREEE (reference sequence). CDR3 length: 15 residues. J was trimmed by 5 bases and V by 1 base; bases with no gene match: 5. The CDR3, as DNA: TGTGCCAGCAGCTTGCTAATGACAGGGGACAATGAGCAGTTCTTC. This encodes CASSLLMTGDNEQFF. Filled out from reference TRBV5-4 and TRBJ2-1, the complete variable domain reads ETGVTQSPTHLIKTRGQQVTLRCSSQSGHNTVSWYQQALGQGPQFIFQYYREEENGRGNFPPRFSGLQFPNYSSELNVNALELDDSALYLCASSLLMTGDNEQFFGPGTRLTVL.

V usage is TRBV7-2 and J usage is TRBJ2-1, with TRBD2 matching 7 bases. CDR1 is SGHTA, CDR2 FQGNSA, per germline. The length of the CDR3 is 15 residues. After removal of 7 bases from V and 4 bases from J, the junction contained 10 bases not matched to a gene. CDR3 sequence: CASTTASGSYNEQFF. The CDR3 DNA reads TGTGCCAGCACCACGGCTAGCGGAAGTTACAATGAGCAGTTCTTC.

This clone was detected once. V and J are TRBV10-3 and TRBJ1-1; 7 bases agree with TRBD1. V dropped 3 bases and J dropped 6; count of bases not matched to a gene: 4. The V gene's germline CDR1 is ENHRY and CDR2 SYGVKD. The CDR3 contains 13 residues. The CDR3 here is CAISEMQGAEAFF. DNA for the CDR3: TGTGCCATCAGTGAAATGCAGGGGGCTGAAGCTTTCTTT.

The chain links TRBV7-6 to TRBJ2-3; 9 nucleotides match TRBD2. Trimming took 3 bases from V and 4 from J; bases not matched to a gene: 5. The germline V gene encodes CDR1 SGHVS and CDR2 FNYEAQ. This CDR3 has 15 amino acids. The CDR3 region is CASSFSGGFADTQYF. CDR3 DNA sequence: TGTGCCAGCAGCTTCAGCGGGGGGTTTGCAGATACGCAGTATTTT.

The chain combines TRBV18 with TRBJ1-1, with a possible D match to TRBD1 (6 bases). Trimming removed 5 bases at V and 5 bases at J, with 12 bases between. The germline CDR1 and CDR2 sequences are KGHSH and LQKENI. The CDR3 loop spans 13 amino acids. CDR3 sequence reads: CASSYNRETEAFF. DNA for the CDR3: TGTGCCAGCTCATACAACAGGGAGACTGAAGCTTTCTTT.

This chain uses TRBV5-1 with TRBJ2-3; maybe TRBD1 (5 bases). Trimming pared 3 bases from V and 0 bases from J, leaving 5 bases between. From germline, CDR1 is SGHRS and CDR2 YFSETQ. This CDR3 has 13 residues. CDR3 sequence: CASSSGSTDTQYF. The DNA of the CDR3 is TGCGCCAGCAGCTCAGGGAGCACAGATACGCAGTATTTT.

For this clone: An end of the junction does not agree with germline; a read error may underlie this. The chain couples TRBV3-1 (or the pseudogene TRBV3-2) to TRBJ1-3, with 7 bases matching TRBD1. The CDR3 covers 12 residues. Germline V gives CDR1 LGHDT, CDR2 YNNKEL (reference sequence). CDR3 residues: CASSQDRGERDF. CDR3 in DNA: TGTGCCAGCAGCCAAGACAGGGGGGAAAGGGATTTT.

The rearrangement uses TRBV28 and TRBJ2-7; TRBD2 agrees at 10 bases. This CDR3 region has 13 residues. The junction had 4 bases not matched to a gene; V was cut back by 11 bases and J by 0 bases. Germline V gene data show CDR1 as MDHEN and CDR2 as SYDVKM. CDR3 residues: CAVAGGPSYEQYF. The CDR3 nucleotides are TGTGCCGTAGCGGGAGGACCCTCCTACGAGCAGTACTTC. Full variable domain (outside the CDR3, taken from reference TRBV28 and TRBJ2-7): DVKVTQSSRYLVKRTGEKVFLECVQDMDHENMFWYRQDPGLGLRLIYFSYDVKMKEKGDIPEGYSVSREKKERFSLILESASTNQTSMYLCAVAGGPSYEQYFGPGTRLTVT.

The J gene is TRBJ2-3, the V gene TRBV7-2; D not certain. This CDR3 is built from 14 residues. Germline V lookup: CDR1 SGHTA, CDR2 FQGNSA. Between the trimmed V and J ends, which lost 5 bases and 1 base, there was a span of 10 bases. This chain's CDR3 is CASSPQMRTDTQYF. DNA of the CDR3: TGTGCCAGCAGCCCACAGATGCGCACAGATACGCAGTATTTT.

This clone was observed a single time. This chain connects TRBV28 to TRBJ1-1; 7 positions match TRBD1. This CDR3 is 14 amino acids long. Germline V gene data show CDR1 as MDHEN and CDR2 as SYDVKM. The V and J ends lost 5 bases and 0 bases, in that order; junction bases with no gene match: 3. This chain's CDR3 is CASSRGGVNTEAFF. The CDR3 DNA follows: TGTGCCAGCAGTCGAGGGGGCGTGAACACTGAAGCTTTCTTT.

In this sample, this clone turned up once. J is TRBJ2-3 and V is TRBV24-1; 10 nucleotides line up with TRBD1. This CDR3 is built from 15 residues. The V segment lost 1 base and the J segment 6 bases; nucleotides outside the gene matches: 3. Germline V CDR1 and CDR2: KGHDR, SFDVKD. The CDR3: CATSDLRDRGDTQYF. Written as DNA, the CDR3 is TGTGCCACCAGTGATTTACGGGACAGGGGTGATACGCAGTATTTT.

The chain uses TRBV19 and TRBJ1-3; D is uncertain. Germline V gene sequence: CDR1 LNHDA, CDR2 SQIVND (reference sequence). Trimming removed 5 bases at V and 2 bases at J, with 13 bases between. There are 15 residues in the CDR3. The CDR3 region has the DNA TGTGCCAGTAGTCCCCTTCTGAGGACTGGAAACACCATATATTTT. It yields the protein CASSPLLRTGNTIYF.

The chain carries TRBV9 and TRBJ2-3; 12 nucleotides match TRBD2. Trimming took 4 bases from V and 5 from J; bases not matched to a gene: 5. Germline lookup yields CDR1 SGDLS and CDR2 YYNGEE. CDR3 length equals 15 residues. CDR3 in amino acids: CASSPLLAGGDTQYF. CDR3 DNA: TGTGCCAGCAGCCCCTTACTAGCGGGAGGAGATACGCAGTATTTT.

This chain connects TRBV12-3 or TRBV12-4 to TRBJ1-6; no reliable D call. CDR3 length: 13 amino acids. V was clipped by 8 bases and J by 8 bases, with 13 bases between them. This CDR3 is CASGDYTYSPLHF. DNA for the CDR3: TGTGCCAGCGGAGATTATACTTATTCACCCCTCCACTTT.

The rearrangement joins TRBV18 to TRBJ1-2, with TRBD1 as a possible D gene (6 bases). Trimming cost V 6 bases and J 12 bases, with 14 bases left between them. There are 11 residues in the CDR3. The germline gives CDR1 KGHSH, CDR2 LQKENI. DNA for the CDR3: TGTGCCAGCTCGCTATCGGACAGCAACACCTTC. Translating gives CASSLSDSNTF.

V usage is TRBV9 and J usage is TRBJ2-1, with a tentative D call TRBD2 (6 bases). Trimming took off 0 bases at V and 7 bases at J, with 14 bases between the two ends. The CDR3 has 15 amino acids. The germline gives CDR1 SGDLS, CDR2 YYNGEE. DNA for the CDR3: TGTGCCAGCAGCGTAGCCCCCCTAGCGAGGAATGAGCAGTTCTTC. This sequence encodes CASSVAPLARNEQFF.

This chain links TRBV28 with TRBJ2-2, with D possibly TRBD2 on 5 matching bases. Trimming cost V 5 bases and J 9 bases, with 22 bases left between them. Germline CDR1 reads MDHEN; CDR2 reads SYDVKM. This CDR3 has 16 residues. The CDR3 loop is CASSVTGPRGIRELFF. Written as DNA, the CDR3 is TGTGCCAGCAGTGTCACCGGGCCCCGGGGTATCAGGGAGCTGTTTTTT. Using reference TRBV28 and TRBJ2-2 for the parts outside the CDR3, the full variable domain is DVKVTQSSRYLVKRTGEKVFLECVQDMDHENMFWYRQDPGLGLRLIYFSYDVKMKEKGDIPEGYSVSREKKERFSLILESASTNQTSMYLCASSVTGPRGIRELFFGEGSRLTVL.